Listed below are T cell receptor beta chains from one sample, sequenced in a study of blood T cell repertoires in COVID-19. Repertoires were generated with immunoSEQ multiplex PCR, while TCRdb's copy carries only in-frame clones and drops some. The table has 150,000 or so clones, over 75% seen once; the top ten hold about 15%. Sample: peripheral blood. The receptors derive from a woman in her forties with acute or convalescent COVID-19. The CDR3 runs from the conserved cysteine through the conserved F or W. D genes are given only for firm matches. Clone size is stated in some rows and not others, as once, few, many or a class when expanded.

v_call	d_call	j_call	clone_size	cdr3_aa	cdr3_nt
TRBV5-1	-	TRBJ1-1	-	CASSLGGSRNTEAFF	TGCGCCAGCAGCTTGGGCGGAAGTCGGAACACTGAAGCTTTCTTT
TRBV7-2	-	TRBJ2-7	few	CASSFKGWVYEQYF	TGTGCCAGCAGCTTCAAGGGGTGGGTGTACGAGCAGTACTTC
TRBV9	TRBD2	TRBJ2-3	-	CASSPKGGRTSGTDTQYF	TGTGCCAGCAGCCCCAAAGGCGGGAGGACTAGCGGGACAGATACGCAGTATTTT
TRBV11-2	-	TRBJ1-3	-	CASSLGWKAGGAGNTIYF	TGTGCCAGCAGCTTAGGTTGGAAAGCTGGAGGGGCTGGAAACACCATATATTTT
TRBV7-2	-	TRBJ1-5	-	CASSLEGGHQPQHF	TGTGCCAGCAGCTTAGAAGGGGGTCATCAGCCCCAGCATTTT
TRBV28	-	TRBJ1-2	-	CASSSTTAQGGYTF	TGTGCCAGCAGTTCCACGACAGCCCAGGGGGGCTACACCTTC
TRBV28	TRBD1	TRBJ1-4	-	CASMGTGANEKLFF	TGTGCCAGCATGGGGACAGGGGCTAATGAAAAACTGTTTTTT
TRBV19	-	TRBJ2-1	-	CASGRYNEQFF	TGTGCCAGCGGGAGATACAATGAGCAGTTCTTC
TRBV5-1	-	TRBJ2-2	-	CASSSHRDGELFF	TGCGCCAGCAGCTCCCACCGCGACGGGGAGCTGTTTTTT
TRBV10-3	TRBD1	TRBJ2-7	few	CAIRSVEGQGAYEQYF	TGTGCCATCCGATCGGTGGAAGGACAGGGGGCCTACGAGCAGTACTTC
TRBV7-3	TRBD1	TRBJ2-7	-	CASAEPGQGNTQYF	TGTGCCAGCGCAGAGCCGGGACAGGGAAATACTCAGTACTTC
TRBV29-1	-	TRBJ2-2	-	CSTLGGPSGGELFF	TGCAGCACGCTCGGGGGGCCCAGCGGCGGGGAGCTGTTTTTT
TRBV11-2	-	TRBJ2-2	-	CASSLLDTGELFF	TGTGCCAGCAGCTTACTCGACACCGGGGAGCTGTTTTTT
TRBV7-9	TRBD2	TRBJ2-7	-	CASSPPHGSGSIEQYF	TGTGCCAGCAGCCCACCCCATGGTAGCGGGAGTATCGAGCAGTACTTC
TRBV9	-	TRBJ1-2	-	CASSVAQMNYGYTF	TGTGCCAGCAGCGTAGCACAGATGAACTATGGCTACACCTTC
TRBV4-1	TRBD1	TRBJ2-3	-	CASSQGQGPTDTQYF	TGCGCCAGCAGCCAAGGACAGGGGCCGACAGATACGCAGTATTTT
TRBV19	TRBD1	TRBJ2-1	-	CASIGQGIPNEQFF	TGTGCCAGTATTGGACAGGGGATCCCCAATGAGCAGTTCTTC
TRBV6-5	TRBD1	TRBJ2-7	once	CASSWTGTIYEQYF	TGTGCCAGCAGTTGGACAGGGACCATCTACGAGCAGTACTTC
TRBV15	-	TRBJ1-4	-	CAIRDTGEKLFF	TGTGCCATACGGGACACCGGGGAAAAACTGTTTTTT
TRBV9	-	TRBJ1-6	-	CASSVGHPDYNSPLHF	TGTGCCAGCAGCGTAGGGCACCCAGATTATAATTCACCCCTCCACTTT
TRBV7-3	TRBD1	TRBJ2-3	-	CASSPRLGQGTDTQYF	TGTGCCAGCAGCCCGCGTTTGGGACAGGGGACAGATACGCAGTATTTT
TRBV5-1	-	TRBJ1-4	-	CASSLAGQPATNEKLFF	TGCGCCAGCAGCTTGGCTGGACAGCCGGCAACTAATGAAAAACTGTTTTTT
TRBV7-9	-	TRBJ2-1	-	CASSLALTGTNYNEQFF	TGTGCCAGCAGCTTAGCACTTACAGGGACTAACTACAATGAGCAGTTCTTC
TRBV28	TRBD1	TRBJ2-7	-	CASSSSMDRDEQYF	TGTGCCAGCAGTTCCTCCATGGACAGGGACGAGCAGTACTTC
TRBV12-3/TRBV12-4	-	TRBJ1-5	few	CASRGGAGQPQHF	TGTGCCAGCAGAGGGGGGGCGGGTCAGCCCCAGCATTTT
TRBV24-1	-	TRBJ1-5	once	CATGGGNQPQHF	TGTGCCACCGGAGGGGGCAATCAGCCCCAGCATTTT
TRBV5-1	-	TRBJ2-1	-	CASKRWSSYNEQFF	TGCGCCAGCAAACGGTGGAGCTCCTACAATGAGCAGTTCTTC
TRBV7-2	-	TRBJ1-5	once	CASTKEARGTWQPQHF	TGTGCCAGCACCAAAGAGGCTCGGGGTACTTGGCAGCCCCAGCATTTT
TRBV12-3/TRBV12-4	TRBD1	TRBJ1-2	-	CASSLGQNYGYTF	TGTGCCAGCAGCTTGGGACAGAACTATGGCTACACCTTC
TRBV5-1	-	TRBJ1-2	-	CASSSSRVGYTF	TGCGCCAGCAGCAGTTCCAGGGTTGGCTACACCTTC